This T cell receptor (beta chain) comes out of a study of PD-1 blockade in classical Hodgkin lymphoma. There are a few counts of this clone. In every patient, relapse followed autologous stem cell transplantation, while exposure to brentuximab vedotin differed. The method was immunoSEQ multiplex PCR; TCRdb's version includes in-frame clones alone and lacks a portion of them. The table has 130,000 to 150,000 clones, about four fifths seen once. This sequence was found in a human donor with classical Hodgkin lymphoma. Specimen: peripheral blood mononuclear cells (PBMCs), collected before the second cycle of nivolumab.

The CDR3 spells CASSYSTGLAYEQYF. The CDR3 nucleotides read TGTGCCAGCAGTTACTCGACGGGACTCGCCTACGAGCAGTACTTC. The V and J genes are TRBV6-5 and TRBJ2-7; TRBD2 might be the D (6 bases). The V end was cut by 0 bases, the J end by 2 bases, with 11 bases between. The CDR3 is 15 amino acids. The germline V gene encodes CDR1 MNHEY and CDR2 SVGAGI.